This entry is about one T cell receptor beta chain. Profiled with immunoSEQ multiplex PCR; TCRdb holds only in-frame clones, not every one. The repertoire consists of 120,000 or so clones, with 86% occurring once and the leading ten covering 7.5% to 9%. CDR1 SGHRS and CDR2 YFSETQ come from the germline V gene. This CDR3 is 14 amino acids long. The V segment lost 4 bases and the J segment 2 bases; nucleotides outside the gene matches: 4. The data were taken from a study of blood T cell repertoires in COVID-19. The material sequenced was peripheral blood. The gene calls are TRBV5-1 and TRBJ2-7, with 9 bases matching TRBD1. The TCR comes from a man between 65 and 79 years old who had recovered from COVID-19. The CDR3 DNA is TGCGCCAGCAGCGCCTACAGGGGGCCCTACGAGCAGTACTTC. Amino acids: CASSAYRGPYEQYF.